The source of this T cell receptor beta chain is a study of blood T cell repertoires in COVID-19. J was trimmed by 6 bases and V by 4 bases; bases with no gene match: 7. The CDR3 length is 15 residues. Germline loops: CDR1 KGHDR, CDR2 SFDVKD. TCRdb keeps only in-frame clones here, not all; method: immunoSEQ multiplex PCR. The sample holds about 50,000 clones, more than 80% seen once. This clone was seen a single time. The TCR originated in a human donor in a cohort sampled during active COVID-19. The specimen sequenced was peripheral blood. This chain links TRBV24-1 with TRBJ2-1; 8 bases agree with TRBD2. The CDR3 bases are TGTGCCACCAGTGACGCTGGGACTAGGACCAATGAGCAGTTCTTC. Its protein is CATSDAGTRTNEQFF.